A selection of T cell receptor beta chains follows, all from one sample in a study of blood T cells in healthy people across ages. MiXCR, run by TCRdb on the 5' RACE reads, gives a single entry per CDR3 protein. This sample has approximately 1.5 million distinct CDR3 sequences, with approximately 32% found just once. Sequences were obtained from blood. The receptors stem from a woman aged 25 to 39 in good health. The CDR3 runs from the conserved cysteine through the conserved F or W. The order of the fields is J gene, clone size, V gene, D gene, CDR3 protein, CDR3 DNA. A D gene is named only where the DNA matches it firmly. Expanded clones get a size class; other rows say once, few or many, or leave the size out.

>TRBJ2-3|NA|TRBV30|NA
CAWSVSYTQYF
TGTGCCTGGAGCGTAAGTTATACGCAGTATTTT
>TRBJ2-3|NA|TRBV2|NA
CASSPLRDTDTQYF
TGTGCCAGCAGTCCCCTACGGGACACAGATACGCAGTATTTT
>TRBJ1-4|many|TRBV11-1|NA
CASSVNSGQKNEKLFF
TGTGCCAGCAGCGTGAATTCCGGACAGAAGAATGAAAAACTGTTTTTT
>TRBJ2-1|many|TRBV11-2|NA
CASSSDNYNEQFF
TGTGCCAGCAGCTCCGACAATTACAATGAGCAGTTCTTC
>TRBJ2-1|NA|TRBV6-5|NA
CASSYSGGGVRPRSYNEQFF
TGTGCCAGCAGTTACTCTGGCGGAGGGGTCCGTCCCCGCTCCTACAATGAGCAGTTCTTC
>TRBJ2-3|NA|TRBV6-2/TRBV6-3|NA
CASSLRDRVTDTQYF
TGTGCCAGCAGTCTCCGGGACCGAGTCACAGATACGCAGTATTTT
>TRBJ2-3|many|TRBV10-3|NA
CAISLGPFATPDTQYF
TGTGCCATCAGCCTCGGACCATTCGCCACCCCAGATACGCAGTATTTT
>TRBJ2-5|few|TRBV20-1|TRBD2
CSATSERELLKTQYF
TGCAGTGCAACGTCCGAGCGGGAGTTATTGAAGACCCAGTACTTC
>TRBJ2-7|NA|TRBV5-6|TRBD1
CASSLSGRQGLEQYF
TGTGCCAGCAGCTTGTCAGGACGACAGGGGTTGGAGCAGTACTTC
>TRBJ2-1|NA|TRBV7-3|NA
CASSLPGLAVDEQFF
TGTGCCAGCAGCTTGCCGGGCCTCGCAGTCGATGAGCAGTTCTTC
>TRBJ1-2|NA|TRBV20-1|NA
CSASSGDGYGCTF
NA
>TRBJ2-7|NA|TRBV4-1|NA
CASSQVATSRDKYSYEQYF
TGCGCCAGCAGCCAAGTGGCAACTAGCAGGGACAAATACTCCTACGAGCAGTACTTC
>TRBJ2-5|few|TRBV7-6|NA
CASSQRGGPPQETQYF
TGTGCCAGCAGCCAGAGGGGGGGCCCTCCCCAAGAGACCCAGTACTTC
>TRBJ1-2|few|TRBV27|TRBD1
CASSPDRAPYGYTF
TGTGCCAGCAGTCCGGACAGGGCCCCCTATGGCTACACCTTC
>TRBJ1-4|NA|TRBV3-1|NA
CASSQAGRGDEKLFF
TGTGCCAGCAGCCAAGCCGGCAGGGGTGATGAAAAACTGTTTTTT
>TRBJ1-5|NA|TRBV4-2|NA
CASSQEAGNRNQPQHF
TGTGCCAGCAGCCAAGAGGCGGGAAATCGCAATCAGCCCCAGCATTTT
>TRBJ2-5|NA|TRBV13|NA
CASRSWGVEETQYF
TGTGCCAGCAGGAGCTGGGGAGTGGAGGAGACCCAGTACTTC
>TRBJ2-5|NA|TRBV5-1|NA
CASRPAGRYQETQYF
TGCGCCAGCAGGCCGGCGGGACGGTACCAAGAGACCCAGTACTTC
>TRBJ2-3|few|TRBV28|TRBD2
CASSPTEVSSGGGKNTDTQYF
TGTGCCAGCAGCCCGACCGAGGTTTCGAGCGGGGGAGGAAAAAACACAGATACGCAGTATTTT
>TRBJ2-7|NA|TRBV20-1|NA
CSAREGAIYEQYF
TGCAGTGCTAGAGAGGGGGCTATCTACGAGCAGTACTTC
>TRBJ2-7|NA|TRBV3-1|TRBD1
CASSPGQGDHYEQYF
TGTGCCAGCAGCCCGGGACAGGGGGATCACTACGAGCAGTACTTC
>TRBJ2-1|NA|TRBV6-5|NA
CASSHGHYNEQFF
TGTGCCAGCAGTCACGGACACTACAATGAGCAGTTCTTC